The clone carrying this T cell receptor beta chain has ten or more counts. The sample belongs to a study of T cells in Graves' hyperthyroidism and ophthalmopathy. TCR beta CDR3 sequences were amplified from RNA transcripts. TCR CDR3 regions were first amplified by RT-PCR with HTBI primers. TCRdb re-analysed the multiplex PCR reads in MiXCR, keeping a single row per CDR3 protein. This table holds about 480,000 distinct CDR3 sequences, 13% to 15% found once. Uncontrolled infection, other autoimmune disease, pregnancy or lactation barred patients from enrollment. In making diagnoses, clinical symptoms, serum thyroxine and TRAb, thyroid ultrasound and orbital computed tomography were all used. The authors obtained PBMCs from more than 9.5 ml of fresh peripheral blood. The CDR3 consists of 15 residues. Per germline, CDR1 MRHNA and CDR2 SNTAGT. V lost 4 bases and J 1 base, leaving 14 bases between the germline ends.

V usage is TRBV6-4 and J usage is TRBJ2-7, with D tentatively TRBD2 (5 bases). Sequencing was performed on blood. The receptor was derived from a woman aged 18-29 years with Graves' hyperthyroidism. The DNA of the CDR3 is TGTGCCAGCAGTGCGGGTATTAGGAGGTCCTACGAGCAGTACGTC. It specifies CASSAGIRRSYEQYV.